The rows below give T cell receptor beta chains drawn from one sample of a study of spatial heterogeneity in lung cancer. Via MiXCR, TCRdb re-called the 5' RACE reads, giving one row per CDR3 protein. The table lists about 80,000 distinct CDR3 sequences, about 20% of them singletons. The specimen comprised PBMCs, sampled at surgery. These receptors all come from a male donor with early-stage non-small cell lung cancer. CDR3s include the opening cysteine and the closing phenylalanine or tryptophan. Each record gives: J gene, D gene, V gene, clone size, CDR3 protein, CDR3 DNA. A D gene is named only where the DNA matches it firmly. Clone size is given for some rows only: seen once, a few or many times, or a class if the clone is expanded.

j_call: TRBJ2-5; d_call: NA; v_call: TRBV10-1; clone_size: NA; cdr3_aa: CASSEPGGVQETQYF; cdr3_nt: TGCGCCAGCAGTGAGCCGGGCGGGGTCCAAGAGACCCAGTACTTC
j_call: TRBJ2-7; d_call: TRBD1; v_call: TRBV19; clone_size: few; cdr3_aa: CASSTTGGNEQYF; cdr3_nt: TGTGCCAGTAGTACGACAGGGGGCAACGAGCAGTACTTC
j_call: TRBJ1-1; d_call: TRBD1; v_call: TRBV24-1; clone_size: many; cdr3_aa: CATRGTGATTEAFF; cdr3_nt: TGTGCCACCAGGGGTACAGGGGCGACCACTGAAGCTTTCTTT
j_call: TRBJ2-1; d_call: TRBD2; v_call: TRBV20-1; clone_size: many; cdr3_aa: CSASRGLAGAGEQFF; cdr3_nt: TGCAGTGCTTCAAGGGGGCTAGCGGGAGCTGGCGAGCAGTTCTTC
j_call: TRBJ2-2; d_call: NA; v_call: TRBV12-3/TRBV12-4; clone_size: many; cdr3_aa: CASSRPPSGELFF; cdr3_nt: TGTGCCAGCAGCCGGCCTCCGTCCGGGGAGCTGTTTTTT
j_call: TRBJ2-5; d_call: NA; v_call: TRBV20-1; clone_size: few; cdr3_aa: CSATPTQETQYF; cdr3_nt: TGCAGTGCTACCCCAACCCAAGAGACCCAGTACTTC
j_call: TRBJ2-2; d_call: NA; v_call: TRBV10-2; clone_size: many; cdr3_aa: CARSAGSGSNTGELFF; cdr3_nt: TGCGCCCGCTCGGCGGGTAGCGGATCGAACACCGGGGAGCTGTTTTTT
j_call: TRBJ2-2; d_call: NA; v_call: TRBV20-1; clone_size: NA; cdr3_aa: CSATGAGRGTGELFF; cdr3_nt: TGCAGTGCAACTGGGGCAGGACGAGGAACCGGGGAGCTGTTTTTT
j_call: TRBJ2-5; d_call: TRBD1; v_call: TRBV6-2/TRBV6-3; clone_size: few; cdr3_aa: CASTQRGQGGETQYF; cdr3_nt: TGTGCCAGCACCCAACGGGGACAGGGAGGAGAGACCCAGTACTTC
j_call: TRBJ2-7; d_call: NA; v_call: TRBV2; clone_size: NA; cdr3_aa: CASRATLGGYEQYF; cdr3_nt: TGTGCCAGCAGGGCGACCTTGGGGGGCTACGAGCAGTACTTC
j_call: TRBJ2-3; d_call: NA; v_call: TRBV4-2; clone_size: many; cdr3_aa: CASSQGGTASTDTQYF; cdr3_nt: TGTGCCAGCAGCCAAGGGGGAACCGCTAGCACAGATACGCAGTATTTT
j_call: TRBJ2-1; d_call: TRBD2; v_call: TRBV3-1; clone_size: few; cdr3_aa: CASSLGLAGRNEQFF; cdr3_nt: TGTGCCAGCAGCCTCGGACTAGCGGGCCGCAATGAGCAGTTCTTC
j_call: TRBJ2-7; d_call: NA; v_call: TRBV28; clone_size: few; cdr3_aa: CASSLTHEQYF; cdr3_nt: TGTGCCAGCAGTTTAACCCACGAGCAGTACTTC
j_call: TRBJ2-7; d_call: NA; v_call: TRBV28; clone_size: many; cdr3_aa: CASRAGSSYEQYF; cdr3_nt: TGTGCCAGCCGGGCAGGCTCATCCTACGAGCAGTACTTC
j_call: TRBJ1-2; d_call: NA; v_call: TRBV27; clone_size: NA; cdr3_aa: CASSLNPVLNYGYTF; cdr3_nt: TGTGCCAGCAGTTTGAACCCGGTACTAAACTATGGCTACACCTTC
j_call: TRBJ1-1; d_call: NA; v_call: TRBV20-1; clone_size: once; cdr3_aa: CSAGGSPGTEAFF; cdr3_nt: TGCAGTGCTGGGGGCTCCCCCGGCACTGAAGCTTTCTTT
j_call: TRBJ2-1; d_call: TRBD2; v_call: TRBV5-1; clone_size: NA; cdr3_aa: CASSLARRGSGRLDNEQFF; cdr3_nt: TGCGCCAGCAGCTTGGCCCGGCGAGGTAGCGGGAGGTTGGACAATGAGCAGTTCTTC
j_call: TRBJ2-1; d_call: NA; v_call: TRBV5-1; clone_size: few; cdr3_aa: CASSFQDWDDEQFF; cdr3_nt: TGCGCCAGCAGCTTCCAGGACTGGGACGATGAGCAGTTCTTC
j_call: TRBJ2-5; d_call: TRBD2; v_call: TRBV6-2/TRBV6-3; clone_size: many; cdr3_aa: CASSWEGRETQYF; cdr3_nt: TGTGCCAGCAGTTGGGAGGGGAGGGAGACCCAGTACTTC
j_call: TRBJ2-3; d_call: NA; v_call: TRBV9; clone_size: few; cdr3_aa: CASSELASTQYF; cdr3_nt: TGTGCCAGCAGCGAACTCGCGTCTACGCAGTATTTT
j_call: TRBJ1-6; d_call: TRBD1; v_call: TRBV6-6; clone_size: NA; cdr3_aa: CASSYSGQINSPLHF; cdr3_nt: TGTGCCAGCAGTTACTCGGGACAGATTAATTCACCCCTCCACTTT
j_call: TRBJ2-5; d_call: NA; v_call: TRBV5-6; clone_size: many; cdr3_aa: CASSATLETQYF; cdr3_nt: TGTGCCAGCAGCGCAACCCTGGAGACCCAGTACTTC
j_call: TRBJ2-3; d_call: NA; v_call: TRBV11-1; clone_size: many; cdr3_aa: CASSPEERSTDTQYF; cdr3_nt: TGTGCCAGCAGCCCCGAAGAGCGCAGCACAGATACGCAGTATTTT
j_call: TRBJ2-5; d_call: NA; v_call: TRBV7-3; clone_size: many; cdr3_aa: CASSPARSGTQYF; cdr3_nt: TGTGCCAGCAGCCCGGCGAGGAGCGGGACCCAGTACTTC
j_call: TRBJ2-7; d_call: TRBD1; v_call: TRBV28; clone_size: many; cdr3_aa: CASTPGRGSREQYF; cdr3_nt: TGTGCCAGCACCCCGGGCAGGGGGTCACGGGAGCAGTACTTC
j_call: TRBJ1-6; d_call: NA; v_call: TRBV12-3/TRBV12-4; clone_size: NA; cdr3_aa: CASGREGGDSPLHF; cdr3_nt: TGTGCCAGCGGCCGGGAGGGGGGTGATTCACCCCTCCACTTT
j_call: TRBJ2-5; d_call: NA; v_call: TRBV28; clone_size: few; cdr3_aa: CASSLDYVGTDNQETQYF; cdr3_nt: TGTGCCAGCAGTTTGGATTATGTCGGGACGGATAACCAAGAGACCCAGTACTTC
j_call: TRBJ2-7; d_call: TRBD2; v_call: TRBV20-1; clone_size: NA; cdr3_aa: CSVPGTSGRGYYEQYF; cdr3_nt: TGCAGTGTACCCGGGACTAGCGGGCGGGGGTACTACGAGCAGTACTTC
j_call: TRBJ2-5; d_call: TRBD1; v_call: TRBV5-6; clone_size: NA; cdr3_aa: CASTYGTGGQTQYF; cdr3_nt: TGTGCCAGCACCTACGGGACAGGGGGACAGACCCAGTACTTC
j_call: TRBJ2-5; d_call: TRBD1; v_call: TRBV7-2; clone_size: NA; cdr3_aa: CASSLAQRGGMETQYF; cdr3_nt: TGTGCCAGCAGCTTAGCGCAGAGAGGGGGCATGGAGACCCAGTACTTC
j_call: TRBJ2-1; d_call: TRBD2; v_call: TRBV11-2; clone_size: few; cdr3_aa: CASSLGVTSGRRIYNEQFF; cdr3_nt: TGTGCCAGCAGCTTAGGGGTGACTAGCGGGAGGAGAATCTACAATGAGCAGTTCTTC